The T cell receptor beta chain described here comes from a study of T cell responses to AZD1222 COVID-19 vaccine. Germline CDR1 is MNHNS and CDR2 is SASEGT. The CDR3 loop spans 13 amino acids. Deletions cut 0 bases from V and 4 bases from J, with 5 bases between. Whole-study findings and limits: Among the donors, most were white British and more were female, and clonal diversity was possibly underestimated. Repertoire collection took place solely once the T cell response had peaked.

Researchers grouped second doses given at about 4 or about 12 weeks into one pool. With respect to this clone: Its antigen is as yet unknown.

Sequenced by immunoSEQ multiplex PCR; TCRdb stores in-frame clones only, minus some. The sample has roughly 130,000 clones, about 94% seen once; the top ten hold about 4.1%. The sequenced sample was peripheral blood, obtained 28 days after the second AZD1222 dose. The receptor comes from an adult who received the AZD1222 COVID-19 vaccine. The rearrangement joins TRBV6-1 to TRBJ2-3; no firm D call. CDR3 protein: CASSEAPADTQYF. The CDR3 DNA reads TGTGCCAGCAGTGAAGCGCCGGCAGATACGCAGTATTTT.